This T cell receptor (beta chain) was sequenced during a study of metastatic and nonmetastatic thyroid tumors. V lost 0 bases and J lost 5; bases outside the gene matches: 4. The CDR3 length is 15 residues. Per germline, CDR1 SGHKS and CDR2 YYEKEE (reference sequence). Per the original methods: Clinicopathological groups of papillary thyroid cancer showed CDR3 differences that were used to build a distant-metastasis classifier. MiXCR was used by TCRdb to re-call the PCR reads. TCRdb's processing, not the study's, gives the V and J calls here. Of 89,000 or so clones in the sample, around 9.2% were seen once. In this sample, this clone turned up a few times. Its specificity is unknown. Study-wide results and caveats: Relative to benign nodules, malignant thyroid tumors were reportedly characterized by significantly elevated TCR beta diversity in blood and tumor.

Thyroid surgery was preceded by no treatment in any patient. Sequencing was carried out using blood. V and J are TRBV5-5 and TRBJ2-5; the match to TRBD1 covers 10 bases. The TCR comes from a female donor with papillary thyroid cancer or a benign thyroid nodule (not recorded which). Some clones in this sample may be carry-over from other donors' samples. In nucleotides, the CDR3 is TGTGCCAGCAGCTTGGGCGACAGGGGGCTGGAGACCCAGTACTTC. Residues: CASSLGDRGLETQYF.